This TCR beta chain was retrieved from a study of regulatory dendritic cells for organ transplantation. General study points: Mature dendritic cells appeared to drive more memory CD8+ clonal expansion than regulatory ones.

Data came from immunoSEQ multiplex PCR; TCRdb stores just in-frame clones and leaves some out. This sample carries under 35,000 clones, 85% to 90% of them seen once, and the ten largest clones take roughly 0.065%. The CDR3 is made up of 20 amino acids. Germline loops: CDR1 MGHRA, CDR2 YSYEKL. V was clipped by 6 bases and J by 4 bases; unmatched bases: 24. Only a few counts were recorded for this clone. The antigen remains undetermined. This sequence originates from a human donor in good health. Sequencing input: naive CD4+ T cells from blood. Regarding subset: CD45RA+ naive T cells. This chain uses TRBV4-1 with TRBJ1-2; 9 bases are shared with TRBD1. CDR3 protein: CASSFRGAAQNRGRGYGYTF. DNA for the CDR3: TGCGCCAGCAGTTTTCGAGGAGCCGCTCAAAACAGGGGGCGCGGCTATGGCTACACCTTC.